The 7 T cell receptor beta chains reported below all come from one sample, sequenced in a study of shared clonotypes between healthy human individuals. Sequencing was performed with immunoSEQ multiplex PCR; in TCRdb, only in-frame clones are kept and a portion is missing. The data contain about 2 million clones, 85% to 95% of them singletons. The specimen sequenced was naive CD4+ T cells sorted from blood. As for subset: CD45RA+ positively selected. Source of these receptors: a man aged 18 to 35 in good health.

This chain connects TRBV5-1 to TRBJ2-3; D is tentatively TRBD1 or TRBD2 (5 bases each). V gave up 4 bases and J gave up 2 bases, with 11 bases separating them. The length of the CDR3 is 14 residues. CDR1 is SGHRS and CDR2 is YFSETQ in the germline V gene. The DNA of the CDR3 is TGCGCCAGCAGCCGGGACGGCCCCACAGATACGCAGTATTTT. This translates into CASSRDGPTDTQYF.

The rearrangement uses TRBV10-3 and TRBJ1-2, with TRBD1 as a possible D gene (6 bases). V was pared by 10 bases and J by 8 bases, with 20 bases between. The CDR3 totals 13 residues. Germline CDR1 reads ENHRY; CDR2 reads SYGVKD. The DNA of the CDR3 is TGTGCCACCCGAAGGGGGGCATTAGGGGGCTACACCTTC. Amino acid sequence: CATRRGALGGYTF.

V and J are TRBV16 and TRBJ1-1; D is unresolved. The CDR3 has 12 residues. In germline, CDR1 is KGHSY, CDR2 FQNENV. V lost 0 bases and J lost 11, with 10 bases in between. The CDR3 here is CASSQSGSLAFF. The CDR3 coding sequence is TGTGCCAGCAGCCAATCGGGGTCTTTGGCTTTCTTT.

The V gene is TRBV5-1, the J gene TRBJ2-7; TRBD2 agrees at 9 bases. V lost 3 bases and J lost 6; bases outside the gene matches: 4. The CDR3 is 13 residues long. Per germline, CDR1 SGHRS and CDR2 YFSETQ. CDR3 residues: CASSWTSATEQYF. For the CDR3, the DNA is TGCGCCAGCAGCTGGACTAGCGCCACCGAGCAGTACTTC.

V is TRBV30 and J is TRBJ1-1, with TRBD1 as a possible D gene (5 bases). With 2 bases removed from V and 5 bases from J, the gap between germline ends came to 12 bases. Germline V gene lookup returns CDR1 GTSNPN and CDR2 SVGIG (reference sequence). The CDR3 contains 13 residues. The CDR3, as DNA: TGTGCCTGGAGTAAAGAAGGGACTACTGAAGCTTTCTTT. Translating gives CAWSKEGTTEAFF.

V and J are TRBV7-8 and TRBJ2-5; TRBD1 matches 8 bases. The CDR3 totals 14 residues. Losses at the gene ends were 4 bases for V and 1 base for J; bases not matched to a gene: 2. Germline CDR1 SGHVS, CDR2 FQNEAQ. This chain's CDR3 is CASSSDRVQETQYF. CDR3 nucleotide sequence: TGTGCCAGCAGCTCGGACAGGGTCCAAGAGACCCAGTACTTC.

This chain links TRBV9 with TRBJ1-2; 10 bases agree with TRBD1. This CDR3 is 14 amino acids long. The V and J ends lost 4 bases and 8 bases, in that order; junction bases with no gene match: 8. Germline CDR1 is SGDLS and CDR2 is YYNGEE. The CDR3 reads CASSLTGGALGYTF. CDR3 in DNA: TGTGCCAGCAGCTTGACAGGGGGCGCTTTAGGCTACACCTTC.